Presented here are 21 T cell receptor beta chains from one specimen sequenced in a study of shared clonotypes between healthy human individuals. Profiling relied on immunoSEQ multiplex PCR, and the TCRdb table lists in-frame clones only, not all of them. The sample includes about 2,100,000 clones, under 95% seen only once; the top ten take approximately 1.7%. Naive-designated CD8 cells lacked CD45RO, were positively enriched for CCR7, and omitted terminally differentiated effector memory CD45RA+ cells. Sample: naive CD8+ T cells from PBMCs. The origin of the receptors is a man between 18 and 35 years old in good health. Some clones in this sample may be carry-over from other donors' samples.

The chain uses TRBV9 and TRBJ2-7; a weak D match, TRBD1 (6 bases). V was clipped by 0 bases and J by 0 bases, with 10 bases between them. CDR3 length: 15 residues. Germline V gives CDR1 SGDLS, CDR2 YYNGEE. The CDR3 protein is CASSVGTAISYEQYF. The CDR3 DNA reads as TGTGCCAGCAGCGTAGGGACAGCTATCTCCTACGAGCAGTACTTC.

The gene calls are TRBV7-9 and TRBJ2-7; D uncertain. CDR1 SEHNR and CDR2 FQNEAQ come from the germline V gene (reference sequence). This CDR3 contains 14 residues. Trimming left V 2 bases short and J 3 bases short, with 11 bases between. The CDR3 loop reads CASSLSQTYYEQYF. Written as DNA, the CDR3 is TGTGCCAGCAGCTTATCCCAAACTTACTACGAGCAGTACTTC. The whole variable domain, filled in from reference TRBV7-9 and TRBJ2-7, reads DTGVSQNPRHKITKRGQNVTFRCDPISEHNRLYWYRQTLGQGPEFLTYFQNEAQLEKSRLLSDRFSAERPKGSFSTLEIQRTEQGDSAMYLCASSLSQTYYEQYFGPGTRLTVT.

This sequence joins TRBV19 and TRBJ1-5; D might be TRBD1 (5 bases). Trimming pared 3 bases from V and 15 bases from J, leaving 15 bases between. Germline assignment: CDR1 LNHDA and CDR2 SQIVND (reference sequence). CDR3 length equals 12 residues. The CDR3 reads CASSIPLRGRHF. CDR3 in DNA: TGTGCCAGTAGTATCCCCCTCCGGGGGAGGCATTTT.

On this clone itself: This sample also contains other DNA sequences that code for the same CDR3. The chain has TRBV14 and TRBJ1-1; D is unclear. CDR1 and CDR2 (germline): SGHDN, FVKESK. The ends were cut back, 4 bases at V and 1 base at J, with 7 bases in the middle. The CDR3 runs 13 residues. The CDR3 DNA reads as TGTGCCAGCAGCCTCGGCAGGAACACTGAAGCTTTCTTT. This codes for CASSLGRNTEAFF.

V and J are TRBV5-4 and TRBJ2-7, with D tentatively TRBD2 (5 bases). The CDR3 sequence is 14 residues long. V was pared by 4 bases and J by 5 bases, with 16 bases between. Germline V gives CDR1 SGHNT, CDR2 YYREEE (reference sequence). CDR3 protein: CASSPEVELDEQYF. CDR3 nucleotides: TGTGCCAGCAGCCCGGAGGTTGAACTGGACGAGCAGTACTTC.

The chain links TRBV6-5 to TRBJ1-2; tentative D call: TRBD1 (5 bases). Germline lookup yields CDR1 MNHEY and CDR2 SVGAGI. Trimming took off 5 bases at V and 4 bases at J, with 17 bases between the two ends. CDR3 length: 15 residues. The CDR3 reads CASSPRDHQSYGYTF. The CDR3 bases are TGTGCCAGCAGTCCCCGGGACCACCAATCCTATGGCTACACCTTC.

CDR3: CASSYVGGGPGETQYF. As DNA, the CDR3 is TGTGCCAGCAGTTACGTCGGTGGGGGACCGGGGGAGACCCAGTACTTC. This chain uses TRBV6-6 with TRBJ2-5; D may correspond to TRBD1 or TRBD2 (5 bases each). Germline CDR1 MNHNY, CDR2 SVGAGI (reference sequence). The V end lost 2 bases, the J end lost 5 bases, and 18 bases lay between the germline ends. This CDR3 region has 16 residues.

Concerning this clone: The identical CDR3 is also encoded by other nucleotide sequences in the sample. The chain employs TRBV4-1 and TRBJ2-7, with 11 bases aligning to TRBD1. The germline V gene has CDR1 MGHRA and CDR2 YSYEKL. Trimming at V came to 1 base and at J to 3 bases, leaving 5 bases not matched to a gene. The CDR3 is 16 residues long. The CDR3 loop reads CASSQGPGQGVYEQYF. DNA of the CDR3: TGCGCCAGCAGCCAAGGCCCGGGACAGGGGGTCTACGAGCAGTACTTC.

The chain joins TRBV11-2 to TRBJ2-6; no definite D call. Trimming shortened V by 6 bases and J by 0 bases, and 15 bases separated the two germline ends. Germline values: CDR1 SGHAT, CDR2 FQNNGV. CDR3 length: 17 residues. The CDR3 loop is CASRRPGSISGANVLTF. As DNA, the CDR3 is TGTGCCAGCAGACGTCCGGGCAGTATCTCTGGGGCCAACGTCCTGACTTTC.

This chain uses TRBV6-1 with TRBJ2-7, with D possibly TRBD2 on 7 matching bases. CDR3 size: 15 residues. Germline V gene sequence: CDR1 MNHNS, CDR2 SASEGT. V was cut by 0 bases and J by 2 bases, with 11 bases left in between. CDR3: CASSEAGGAAYEQYF. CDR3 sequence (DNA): TGTGCCAGCAGTGAAGCGGGGGGGGCTGCCTACGAGCAGTACTTC.

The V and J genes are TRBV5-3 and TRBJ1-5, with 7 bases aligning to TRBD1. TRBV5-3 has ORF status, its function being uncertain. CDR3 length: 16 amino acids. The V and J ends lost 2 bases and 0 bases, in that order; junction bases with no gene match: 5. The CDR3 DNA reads TGTGCCAGAAGCTTACAGGGGAGGTTTAGCAATCAGCCCCAGCATTTT. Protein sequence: CARSLQGRFSNQPQHF.

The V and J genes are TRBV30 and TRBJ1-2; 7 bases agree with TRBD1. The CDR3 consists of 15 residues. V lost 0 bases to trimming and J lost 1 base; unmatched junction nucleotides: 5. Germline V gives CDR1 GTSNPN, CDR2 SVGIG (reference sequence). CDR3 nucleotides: TGTGCCTGGAGTGTAGAGGACAGGATTAACTATGGCTACACCTTC. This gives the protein CAWSVEDRINYGYTF.

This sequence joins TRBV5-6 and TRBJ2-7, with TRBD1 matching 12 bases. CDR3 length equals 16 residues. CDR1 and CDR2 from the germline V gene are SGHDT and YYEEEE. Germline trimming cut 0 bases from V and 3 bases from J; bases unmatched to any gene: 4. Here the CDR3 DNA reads TGTGCCAGCAGCTTGGTAGGGACAGGGGGCCGCTACGAGCAGTACTTC. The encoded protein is CASSLVGTGGRYEQYF.

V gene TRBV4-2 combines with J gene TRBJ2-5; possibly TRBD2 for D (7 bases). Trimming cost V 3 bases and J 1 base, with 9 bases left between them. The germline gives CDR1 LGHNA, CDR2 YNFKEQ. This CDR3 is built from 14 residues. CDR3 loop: CASSQGGGQETQYF. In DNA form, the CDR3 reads TGTGCCAGCAGCCAGGGAGGGGGCCAAGAGACCCAGTACTTC.

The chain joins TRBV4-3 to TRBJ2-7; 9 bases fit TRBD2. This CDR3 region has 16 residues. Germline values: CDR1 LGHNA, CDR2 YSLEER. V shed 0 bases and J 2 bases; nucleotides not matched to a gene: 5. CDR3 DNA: TGCGCCAGCAGCCAAGATTCGGCTAGCGGGGCCTACGAGCAGTACTTC. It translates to CASSQDSASGAYEQYF.

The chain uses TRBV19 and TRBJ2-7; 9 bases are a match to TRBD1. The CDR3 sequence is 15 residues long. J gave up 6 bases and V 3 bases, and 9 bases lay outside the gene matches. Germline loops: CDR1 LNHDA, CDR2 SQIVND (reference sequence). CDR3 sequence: CASSIRGTGLGEQYF. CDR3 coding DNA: TGTGCCAGTAGTATCAGGGGGACAGGGCTCGGCGAGCAGTACTTC.

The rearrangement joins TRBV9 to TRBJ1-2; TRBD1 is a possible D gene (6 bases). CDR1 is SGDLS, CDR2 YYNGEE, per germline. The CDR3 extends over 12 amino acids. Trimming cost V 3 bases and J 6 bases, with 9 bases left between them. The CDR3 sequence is CASSAWDNGYTF. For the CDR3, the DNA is TGTGCCAGCAGCGCCTGGGACAATGGCTACACCTTC.

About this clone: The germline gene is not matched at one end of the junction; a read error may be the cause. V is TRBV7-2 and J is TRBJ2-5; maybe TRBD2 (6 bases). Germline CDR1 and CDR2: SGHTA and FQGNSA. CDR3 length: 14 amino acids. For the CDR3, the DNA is TGTGCCAGCAGCCCCGTCCCGGCGCGGGGACCCCACTACTTC. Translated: CASSPVPARGPHYF.

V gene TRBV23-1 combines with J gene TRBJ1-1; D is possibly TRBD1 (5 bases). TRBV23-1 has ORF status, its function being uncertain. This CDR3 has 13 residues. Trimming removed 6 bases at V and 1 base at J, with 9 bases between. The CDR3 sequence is CASSRDSNTEAFF. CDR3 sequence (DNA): TGCGCCAGCAGCAGGGACTCGAACACTGAAGCTTTCTTT.

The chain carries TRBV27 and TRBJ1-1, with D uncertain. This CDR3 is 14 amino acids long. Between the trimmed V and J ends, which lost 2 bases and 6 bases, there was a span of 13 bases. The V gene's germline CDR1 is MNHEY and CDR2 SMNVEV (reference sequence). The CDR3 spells CASSLSPLGAEAFF. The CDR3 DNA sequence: TGTGCCAGCAGTTTAAGCCCTCTTGGGGCTGAAGCTTTCTTT.

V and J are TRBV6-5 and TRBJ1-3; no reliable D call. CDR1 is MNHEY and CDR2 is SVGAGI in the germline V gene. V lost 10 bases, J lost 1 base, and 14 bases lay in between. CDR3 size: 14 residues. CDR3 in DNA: TGTGCCACAAGATATCGGGGTTCTGGAAACACCATATATTTT. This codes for CATRYRGSGNTIYF.